The source of this TCR beta chain is a study of a mutant IDH1 vaccine in newly diagnosed glioma (TCRdb year 2021). Turning to the overall study: The roughly 35 treated patients were 62.5% male and around 40% female, with a mean age of approximately 40 years. Peripheral blood was collected at six visits: V03 (baseline), V05, V07, V10, V12 and V13. Longitudinal TCRB deep sequencing was performed for around 23 treated patients wherever samples were available for exploratory analyses. Before enrollment, most patients had been given radiochemotherapy with temozolomide as standard therapy, while the rest had received either radiotherapy alone or temozolomide alone. The study at large found these results: The authors stated that sample limitations prevented analyses of patient blood samples from being reproduced. Selection of PBMC samples for TCRB deep sequencing was based on availability. Across multiple MHC alleles, vaccine-induced immune responses were seen in 90% to 95% of patients. Pseudoprogression appeared unrelated to alterations in the top peripheral T cell clonotypes detected by TCRB sequencing.

The time point label here, explained by the study, means: baseline, week 1 (first vaccination visit). Reading the label with the study, this specimen's treatment or condition is: pre-vaccination baseline after standard-of-care therapy. The donors had newly diagnosed IDH1-mutant astrocytomas of WHO grade 3 or 4 that showed loss of nuclear ATRX. The samples were drawn from NOA16, a multicentre, single-arm, open-label phase I trial in Germany that tested a mutant IDH1 peptide vaccine in humans for the first time. Visit V03 blood draws served as the baseline sample for immunogenicity testing. The DNeasy Blood and Tissue Kit was used to extract genomic DNA from EDTA blood for TCRB sequencing. On this clone itself: It has no known antigen specificity. The record has no base qualities; no much larger clone is one base away.

Receptor amplification or capture employed the immunoSEQ multiplex PCR assay. Rearranged TCR beta chain sequences were amplified with the hsTCRB Kit following the manufacturer's protocol. TCRB libraries were sequenced on an Illumina MiSeq. The paper's data handling went like this. The kit vendor's proprietary platform handled demultiplexing, trimming and gene mapping. As stored in TCRdb, this immuneACCESS dataset retains in-frame rearrangements with V and J assigned. A fraction of the clones does not appear; measured against another copy, unresolved V genes explain less than half of the discrepancy, and the remainder lacks a known reason. That table gives V, J and clone size, and the DNA gave D and trimming. The sample includes 95,000 to 100,000 clones, with 85% to 90% observed a single time. Approximately 0.6% of the sample rests with the top ten. The CDR3 runs 15 amino acids, cysteine and phenylalanine included. The entry retains the CDR3 DNA only, 45 bases that are in frame from base 1. The germline V gene (reference sequence) specifies MNHEY as CDR1 and SMNVEV as CDR2. After removal of 4 bases from V and 1 base from J, the junction retains 6 bases not matched to a gene.

The TCR sequence derives from a woman in her 50s with glioma. The V and J segments used are TRBV27 and TRBJ1-1, with TRBD1 identical over 7 junction bases. The sequencing here drew on PBMCs, taken from a glioma patient treated with radiotherapy, temozolomide or both. The sequenced DNA is TGTGCCAGCAGTTCCTTGGGACAGACGAACACTGAAGCTTTCTTT. Translation gives CASSSLGQTNTEAFF.